The 26 T cell receptor beta chains given below trace back to one sample, sequenced in a study of CD8+ T cells in alopecia areata. Treatment of the sample: oral pan-JAK inhibitor, 5-10 mg twice daily. Reverse transcribed after extraction, RNA yielded cDNA as the sequencing template. Only in-frame clones appear in the TCRdb table, and some are missing; sequencing was by immunoSEQ multiplex PCR. Among 200,000 to 250,000 clones listed, over 60% were seen once. Here the sequenced sample was CD4+ T cells sorted from blood, taken at week 4, from a patient treated with tofacitinib. These receptors came from a human donor with alopecia areata.

The rearrangement uses TRBV5-1 and TRBJ1-5, with D possibly TRBD1 on 5 matching bases. The V end lost 3 bases, the J end lost 1 base, and 5 bases lay between the germline ends. CDR1 and CDR2 (germline): SGHRS, YFSETQ. This CDR3 has 13 amino acids. The CDR3 here is CASSWDSNQPQHF. The CDR3 DNA sequence: TGCGCCAGCAGCTGGGACAGCAATCAGCCCCAGCATTTT. Full variable domain (outside the CDR3, taken from reference TRBV5-1 and TRBJ1-5): KAGVTQTPRYLIKTRGQQVTLSCSPISGHRSVSWYQQTPGQGLQFLFEYFSETQRNKGNFPGRFSGRQFSNSRSEMNVSTLELGDSALYLCASSWDSNQPQHFGDGTRLSIL.

The rearrangement uses TRBV7-2 and TRBJ2-5, with 11 bases aligning to TRBD2. The CDR3 extends over 15 amino acids. V was pared by 5 bases and J by 5 bases, with 7 bases of the junction left unmatched. In germline, CDR1 is SGHTA, CDR2 FQGNSA. The CDR3, as DNA: TGTGCCAGCAGCCCGTTAGCGGGGGGGTGGGAGACCCAGTACTTC. It translates to CASSPLAGGWETQYF.

This chain uses TRBV5-1 with TRBJ2-5; D is tentatively TRBD1 or TRBD2 (6 bases each). The CDR3 is 15 amino acids. Germline lookup yields CDR1 SGHRS and CDR2 YFSETQ. V was pared by 4 bases and J by 4 bases, with 17 bases between. CDR3 in amino acids: CASSDGAGGGETQYF. As DNA, the CDR3 is TGCGCCAGCAGCGATGGGGCTGGAGGGGGAGAGACCCAGTACTTC.

The chain couples TRBV4-1 to TRBJ2-7; TRBD2 matches at 7 bases. V lost 4 bases, J lost 4 bases, and 7 bases stayed unmatched. Germline-derived CDR1 and CDR2 are MGHRA and YSYEKL. The CDR3 covers 14 residues. The CDR3 loop is CASSRQRGGYEQYF. The CDR3 bases are TGCGCCAGCAGCCGCCAACGGGGAGGGTACGAGCAGTACTTC.

This clone has just a few counts. The CDR3 DNA sequence: TGTGCCGGGCGAACCGGTACTGGCTACACCTTC. It yields the protein CAGRTGTGYTF. The rearrangement uses TRBV19 and TRBJ1-2; D not resolved. CDR1 is LNHDA, CDR2 SQIVND, per germline (reference sequence). V was pared by 11 bases and J by 7 bases, with 14 bases between. CDR3 length: 11 amino acids. Drawing the rest from reference TRBV19 and TRBJ1-2, the complete variable domain is DGGITQSPKYLFRKEGQNVTLSCEQNLNHDAMYWYRQDPGQGLRLIYYSQIVNDFQKGDIAEGYSVSREKKESFPLTVTSAQKNPTAFYLCAGRTGTGYTFGSGTRLTVV.

The V gene is TRBV6-5, the J gene TRBJ2-7; D might be TRBD1 or TRBD2, each matching 5 bases. The CDR3 is 16 amino acids. Germline V gene sequence: CDR1 MNHEY, CDR2 SVGAGI. V lost 4 bases and J 6 bases, leaving 22 bases between the germline ends. DNA for the CDR3: TGTGCCAGCAGTTTCAACCGGGACCCACGCATTGTCGAGCAGTACTTC. This codes for CASSFNRDPRIVEQYF.

V and J are TRBV11-2 and TRBJ1-1; D might be TRBD1 (5 bases). Germline values: CDR1 SGHAT, CDR2 FQNNGV. The CDR3 contains 14 residues. V was pared by 3 bases and J by 1 base, with 9 bases between. The CDR3 DNA follows: TGTGCCAGCAGCTTTGGCAGGGCGAACACTGAAGCTTTCTTT. Its translation: CASSFGRANTEAFF.

The chain links TRBV23-1 to TRBJ2-4; perhaps TRBD2 as D (5 bases). TRBV23-1 is assigned to the ORF class and has an uncertain function. The V gene lost 4 bases and the J gene lost 1 base, with 17 bases spanning the gap. CDR3 length: 17 amino acids. The CDR3 region has the DNA TGCGCCAGCAGTCCCCGCAGAGAGGGCGCTGCCAAAAACATTCAGTACTTC. It encodes CASSPRREGAAKNIQYF.

This rearrangement joins TRBV4-1 to TRBJ2-3; 8 nucleotides align to TRBD2. The CDR3 has 17 amino acids. In germline, CDR1 is MGHRA, CDR2 YSYEKL. J lost 5 bases, V lost 2 bases, and 12 bases had no gene match. CDR3 DNA sequence: TGCGCCAGCAGCCAACCTACTAGCGGAGGGAGTCTAGATACGCAGTATTTT. Protein: CASSQPTSGGSLDTQYF.

The chain carries TRBV7-2 and TRBJ2-2; a weak D match, TRBD1 (6 bases). The ends were cut back, 5 bases at V and 2 bases at J, with 9 bases in the middle. This CDR3 spans 14 amino acids. From germline, CDR1 is SGHTA and CDR2 FQGNSA. The CDR3 bases are TGTGCCAGCAGCCGACAGGTCAACACCGGGGAGCTGTTTTTT. Amino acid sequence: CASSRQVNTGELFF.

This clone was detected once. The rearrangement links TRBV10-3 to TRBJ1-1; D gene uncertain. CDR3 length: 14 amino acids. The V end was cut by 3 bases, the J end by 5 bases, with 13 bases between. The germline gives CDR1 ENHRY, CDR2 SYGVKD. The chain's CDR3 is CAISDSTGGTEAFF. The CDR3 DNA reads TGTGCCATCAGTGATTCGACGGGAGGGACTGAAGCTTTCTTT.

This chain joins TRBV29-1 and TRBJ2-1; D possibly corresponds to TRBD2 (5 bases). Between the trimmed V and J ends, which lost 4 bases and 5 bases, there was a span of 15 bases. The CDR3 totals 14 residues. CDR1 and CDR2 from the germline V gene are SQVTM and ANQGSEA. As DNA, the CDR3 is TGCAGCGTTGTCTGGCGGGTGTTACACAATGAGCAGTTCTTC. This codes for CSVVWRVLHNEQFF.

This rearrangement joins TRBV20-1 to TRBJ2-3; no reliable D call. Per the germline V gene, CDR1 is DFQATT and CDR2 is SNEGSKA (reference sequence). This CDR3 comprises 11 residues. V lost 6 bases, J lost 6 bases, and 10 bases lay in between. The CDR3 here is CSALNKDTQYF. The CDR3 nucleotides are TGCAGTGCGCTTAATAAGGATACGCAGTATTTT.

The gene calls are TRBV30 and TRBJ1-5, with TRBD1 matching over 8 bases. Germline CDR1 and CDR2: GTSNPN and SVGIG (reference sequence). The CDR3 totals 16 residues. With 0 bases clipped from V and 6 bases from J, the junction kept 10 bases outside the gene matches. The CDR3 nucleotides are TGTGCCTGGAGTGTACGAGACAGGGGTCGGAGTCAGCCCCAGCATTTT. Protein: CAWSVRDRGRSQPQHF.

The chain is built from TRBV9 and TRBJ1-6; a weak D match, TRBD1 (5 bases). This CDR3 spans 14 amino acids. Germline assignment: CDR1 SGDLS and CDR2 YYNGEE. V was pared by 1 base and J by 5 bases, with 7 bases between. In DNA, the CDR3 is TGTGCCAGCAGCGTACAGGGAAATAATTCACCCCTCCACTTT. As protein: CASSVQGNNSPLHF.

The table lists this clone with a count of one. V usage is TRBV14 and J usage is TRBJ1-6; the match to TRBD1 covers 7 bases. The CDR3 length is 13 residues. CDR1 is SGHDN and CDR2 is FVKESK in the germline V gene. The V and J ends lost 3 bases and 10 bases, in that order; junction bases with no gene match: 3. The CDR3 loop reads CASSQSGQSPLHF. In DNA, the CDR3 is TGTGCCAGCAGCCAGTCGGGACAGTCACCCCTCCACTTT.

The chain recombines TRBV2 with TRBJ2-3, with D uncertain. The CDR3 length is 14 residues. V gave up 0 bases and J gave up 2 bases, with 6 bases separating them. Germline lookup yields CDR1 SNHLY and CDR2 FYNNEI. DNA for the CDR3: TGTGCCAGCAGTGAAGCGACGGCCACAGATACGCAGTATTTT. Translation: CASSEATATDTQYF. Based on the CDR3 plus reference TRBV2 and TRBJ2-3, the full variable domain is EPEVTQTPSHQVTQMGQEVILRCVPISNHLYFYWYRQILGQKVEFLVSFYNNEISEKSEIFDDQFSVERPDGSNFTLKIRSTKLEDSAMYFCASSEATATDTQYFGPGTRLTVL.

V and J are TRBV9 and TRBJ2-3; TRBD1 matches at 8 bases. CDR1 and CDR2 (germline): SGDLS, YYNGEE. The CDR3 is 15 residues long. V shed 0 bases and J 3 bases; nucleotides not matched to a gene: 3. Written as DNA, the CDR3 is TGTGCCAGCAGCGTAGAACAGGGGGTTACAGATACGCAGTATTTT. The encoded protein is CASSVEQGVTDTQYF.

The V and J genes are TRBV30 and TRBJ1-5; D might be TRBD1 (5 bases). CDR3 size: 13 residues. The V gene's germline CDR1 is GTSNPN and CDR2 SVGIG (reference sequence). V lost 7 bases to trimming and J lost 5 bases, with 15 bases between them. CDR3 in amino acids: CASNGGRDQPQHF. The CDR3 DNA is TGTGCCTCGAACGGGGGAAGGGATCAGCCCCAGCATTTT. Using reference TRBV30 and TRBJ1-5 for the parts outside the CDR3, the full variable domain is SQTIHQWPATLVQPVGSPLSLECTVEGTSNPNLYWYRQAAGRGLQLLFYSVGIGQISSEVPQNLSASRPQDRQFILSSKKLLLSDSGFYLCASNGGRDQPQHFGDGTRLSIL.

V usage is TRBV29-1 and J usage is TRBJ2-7; 7 bases map to TRBD2. The trim removed 3 bases at V and 6 bases at J, leaving 2 bases unmatched. CDR3 size: 11 residues. CDR1 and CDR2 from the germline V gene are SQVTM and ANQGSEA. CDR3 nucleotides: TGCAGCGTTGATGGGGGGGGCGAGCAGTACTTC. This encodes CSVDGGGEQYF.

The table lists this clone with a few counts. Other nucleotide sequences in the sample specify the same CDR3. The rearrangement uses TRBV20-1 and TRBJ2-7; TRBD2 matches at 8 bases. Per the germline V gene, CDR1 is DFQATT and CDR2 is SNEGSKA (reference sequence). CDR3 size: 11 residues. V was clipped by 6 bases and J by 4 bases; unmatched bases: 2. CDR3: CSARGGYEQYF. CDR3 nucleotide sequence: TGCAGTGCCCGGGGGGGTTACGAGCAGTACTTC.

This CDR3 reads CASSPGLSNTEAFF. Here the CDR3 DNA reads TGTGCCAGCTCTCCGGGACTGAGTAACACTGAAGCTTTCTTT. J is TRBJ1-1 and V is TRBV18, with D possibly being TRBD1 (5 bases). CDR1 is KGHSH and CDR2 is LQKENI in the germline V gene. Trimming took off 6 bases at V and 2 bases at J, with 13 bases between the two ends. This CDR3 contains 14 residues.

The J gene is TRBJ1-1, the V gene TRBV30; weak D call: TRBD1 (5 bases). Germline V lookup: CDR1 GTSNPN, CDR2 SVGIG (reference sequence). This CDR3 has 13 residues. V was trimmed by 1 base and J by 2 bases, leaving 8 bases between them. Written as DNA, the CDR3 is TGTGCCTGGAGTGCTGACAGAAACACTGAAGCTTTCTTT. It translates to CAWSADRNTEAFF.

The chain is built from TRBV19 and TRBJ2-7; D call uncertain. Germline CDR1 reads LNHDA; CDR2 reads SQIVND (reference sequence). This CDR3 region has 13 residues. V was trimmed by 5 bases and J by 5 bases, leaving 13 bases between them. In nucleotides, the CDR3 is TGTGCCAGTAGTTCGAGTCGTGTGGACGAGCAGTACTTC. This gives the protein CASSSSRVDEQYF. The full variable domain, with the rest looked up from reference TRBV19 and TRBJ2-7, is DGGITQSPKYLFRKEGQNVTLSCEQNLNHDAMYWYRQDPGQGLRLIYYSQIVNDFQKGDIAEGYSVSREKKESFPLTVTSAQKNPTAFYLCASSSSRVDEQYFGPGTRLTVT.

This chain connects TRBV18 to TRBJ2-7; D is unresolved. The CDR3 contains 15 residues. From germline, CDR1 is KGHSH and CDR2 LQKENI. The ends were cut back, 3 bases at V and 7 bases at J, with 19 bases in the middle. CDR3 sequence reads: CASSPGSIPPREQYF. DNA for the CDR3: TGTGCCAGCTCACCGGGCTCGATCCCTCCTCGGGAGCAGTACTTC.

V is TRBV15 and J is TRBJ1-6; weak D call: TRBD1 (6 bases). V was pared by 0 bases and J by 10 bases, with 13 bases between. Germline V gene sequence: CDR1 LNHNV, CDR2 YYDKDF (reference sequence). There are 15 residues in the CDR3. The CDR3, as DNA: TGTGCCACCAGCAGAGAACAGGGAATCGGATCACCCCTCCACTTT. Encoded protein: CATSREQGIGSPLHF.